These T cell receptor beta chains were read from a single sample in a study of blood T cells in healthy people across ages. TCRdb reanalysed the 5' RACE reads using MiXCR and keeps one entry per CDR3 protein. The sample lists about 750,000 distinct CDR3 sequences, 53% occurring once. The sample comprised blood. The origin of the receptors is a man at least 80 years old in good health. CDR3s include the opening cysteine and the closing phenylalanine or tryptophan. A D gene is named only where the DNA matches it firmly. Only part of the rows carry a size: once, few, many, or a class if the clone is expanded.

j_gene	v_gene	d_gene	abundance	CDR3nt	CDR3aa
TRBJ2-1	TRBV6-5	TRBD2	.	TGTGCCAGCAGAGCCGGGACTAGCGGGAGCGGTGAGCAGTTCTTC	CASRAGTSGSGEQFF
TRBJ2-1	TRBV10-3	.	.	TGTGCCATCAGTGAGCGGGGTGCTGCCTACAATGAGCAGTTCTTC	CAISERGAAYNEQFF
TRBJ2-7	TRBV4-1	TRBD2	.	TGCGCCAGCAGTCCCCAAGTCACTAGCGGGAGCTACGAGCAGTACTTC	CASSPQVTSGSYEQYF
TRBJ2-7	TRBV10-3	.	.	TGTGCCATCAGTGAGGGCCGTCGGGACCAGTACTTC	CAISEGRRDQYF
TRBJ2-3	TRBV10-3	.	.	TGTGCCATCAGTGAAAAAGGCGGCAGGGGCAGTGGCACAGATACGCAGTATTTT	CAISEKGGRGSGTDTQYF
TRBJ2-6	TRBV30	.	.	TGTGCCTGGAGTGTAAGGGGCTCTGGGGCCAACGTCCTGACTTTC	CAWSVRGSGANVLTF
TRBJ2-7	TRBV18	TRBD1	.	TGTGCCAGCTCACCGAATCAGGGGGGGACAGGGGATGACGAGCAGTACTTC	CASSPNQGGTGDDEQYF
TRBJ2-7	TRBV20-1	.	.	TGCAGTGCTAGAGTGGAAGGCAGGACCCCCTCCTACGAGCAGTACTTC	CSARVEGRTPSYEQYF
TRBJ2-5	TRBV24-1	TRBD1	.	TGTGCCACCAGTGATTACGGGACCGACAGGGGGGGAGAGACCCAGTACTTC	CATSDYGTDRGGETQYF
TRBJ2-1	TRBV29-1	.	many	TGCAGCGTTGTAGCGGACTCCTACAATGAGCAGTTCTTC	CSVVADSYNEQFF
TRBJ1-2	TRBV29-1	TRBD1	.	TGCAGCGTTGAACTACTTAGGGGGCGAAACTATGGCTACACCTTC	CSVELLRGRNYGYTF
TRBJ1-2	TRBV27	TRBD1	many	TGTGCCAGCAGTCCCGGACAGGCATATGGCTACACCTTC	CASSPGQAYGYTF
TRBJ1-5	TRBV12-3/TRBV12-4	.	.	TGTGCCAGCAGTTCGGGGGCCGTGACACATAGCAATCAGCCCCAGCATTTT	CASSSGAVTHSNQPQHF
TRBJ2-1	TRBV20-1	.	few	TGCAGTGCTAGAGTTGGGAGTTCCCCCTACAATGAGCAGTTCTTC	CSARVGSSPYNEQFF
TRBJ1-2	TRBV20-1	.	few	TGCAGTGCCCCCCGGGAAGGAGGTGGCTATGGCTACACCTTC	CSAPREGGGYGYTF
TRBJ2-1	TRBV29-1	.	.	TGCAGCGTGGGGGCCATACCGTACAATGAGCAGTTCTTC	CSVGAIPYNEQFF
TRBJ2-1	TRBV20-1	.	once	TGCAGTGCTAGACCTCCGGAGGCGGGGTCCTACAATGAGCAGTTCTTC	CSARPPEAGSYNEQFF
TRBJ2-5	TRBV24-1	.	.	TGTGCCACCAGTGTCAGGGCCTCAGAGACCCAGTACTTC	CATSVRASETQYF
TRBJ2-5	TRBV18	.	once	TGTGCCAGCTCACCCGGACAGTCAAAAGGCGCGGAGACCCAGTACTTC	CASSPGQSKGAETQYF
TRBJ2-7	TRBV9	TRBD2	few	TGTGCCAGCAGCCCAGAGGTAGCGGGGGTCTACGAGCAGTACTTC	CASSPEVAGVYEQYF
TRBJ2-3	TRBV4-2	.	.	TGTGCCAGCAGCCCGACCGGGGGAGCGAGCACAGATACGCAGTATTTT	CASSPTGGASTDTQYF
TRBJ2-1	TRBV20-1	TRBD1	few	TGCAGTGCTAGAGTCCCGGGACAGGGGTTGGGCAATGAGCAGTTCTTC	CSARVPGQGLGNEQFF
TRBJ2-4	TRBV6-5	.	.	TGTGCCAGCAGCCGGCCACCGGAGCAGTACTTC	CASSRPPEQYF
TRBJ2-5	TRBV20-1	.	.	TGCAGTGCTAGGAGGTTGGAGACCCAGTACTTC	CSARRLETQYF
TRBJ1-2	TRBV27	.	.	TGTGCCAGCAGTTTCAAGGGCCACTATGGCTACACCTTC	CASSFKGHYGYTF
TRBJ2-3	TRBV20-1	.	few	TGCAGTGCTGGGGTACTAACAGATACGCAGTATTTT	CSAGVLTDTQYF
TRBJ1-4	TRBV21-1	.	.	TGTGCCAGCGGCGGGACAGGGGTCGAAAAACTGTTTTTT	CASGGTGVEKLFF
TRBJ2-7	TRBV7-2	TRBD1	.	TGTGCCAGCAGCTCCGCCCGGGACAGGGTTGGCTACGAGCAGTACTTC	CASSSARDRVGYEQYF
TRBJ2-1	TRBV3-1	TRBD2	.	TGTGCCAGCAGCCAGCGAACTAGCGGGAGCTCGAATGAGCAGTTCTTC	CASSQRTSGSSNEQFF
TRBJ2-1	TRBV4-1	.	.	TGCGCCAGCAGCCAAGGACTCGGACACCCAAGGCAGGAGGGTGAGCAGTTCTTC	CASSQGLGHPRQEGEQFF
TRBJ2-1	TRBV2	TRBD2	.	TGTGCCAGCGATGGGACTAGGTTGAGTGAGCAGTTCTTC	CASDGTRLSEQFF
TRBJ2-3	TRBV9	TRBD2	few	TGTGCCAGCAGCGTAACCAGGCTAGCGGGAGGAGTGACAGATACGCAGTATTTT	CASSVTRLAGGVTDTQYF
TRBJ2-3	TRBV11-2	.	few	TGTGCCAGCAGCTTAGATCTCGGGAGAAATACGCAGTATTTT	CASSLDLGRNTQYF
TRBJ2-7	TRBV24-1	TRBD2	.	TGTGCCACGGTAAGCGGGAAGAGCTCCTACGAGCAGTACTTC	CATVSGKSSYEQYF
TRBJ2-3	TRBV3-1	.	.	TGTGCCAGCAGCCAAGGGCAGGGAACCACAGATACGCAGTATTTT	CASSQGQGTTDTQYF
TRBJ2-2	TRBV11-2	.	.	TGTGCCAGCAGACCCAGACGGGGTAACACCGGGGAGCTGTTTTTT	CASRPRRGNTGELFF
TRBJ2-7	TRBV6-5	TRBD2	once	TGTGCCAGCAGTTCCTATAGCGGGAGGCACTCCTACAATGAGCAGTACTTC	CASSSYSGRHSYNEQYF
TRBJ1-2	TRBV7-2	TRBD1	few	TGTGCCAGCAGCTTACAACAGGGGTTGTTAGGTGGCTACACCTTC	CASSLQQGLLGGYTF
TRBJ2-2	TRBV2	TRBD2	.	TGTGCCAGCAGTGAAAGTGCGGGGGACACCGGGGAGCTGTTTTTT	CASSESAGDTGELFF
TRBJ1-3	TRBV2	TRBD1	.	TGTGCCTGCAGTCGGACAGGGAAAGGTAACACCATATATTTT	CACSRTGKGNTIYF
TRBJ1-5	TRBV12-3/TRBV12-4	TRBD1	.	TGTGCCAGCAGTCCGGACAGGGCACTTCAGCCCCAGCATTTT	CASSPDRALQPQHF
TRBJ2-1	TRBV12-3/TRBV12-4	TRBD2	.	TGTGCCAGCAGTTTAAGAGGAGCGGGACGGAGTGAGCAGTTCTTC	CASSLRGAGRSEQFF
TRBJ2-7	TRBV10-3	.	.	TGTGCCATCAGTGAGTCCGGGGATGACGAGCAGTACTTC	CAISESGDDEQYF
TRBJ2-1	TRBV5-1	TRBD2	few	TGCGCCAGCAGCCCTACTAGCGGGACGTCCAGGAAGTTCTTC	CASSPTSGTSRKFF
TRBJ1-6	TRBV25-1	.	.	TGTGCCAGCAGTGAATATCATGGGGCAGGGTCACCCCTCCACTTT	CASSEYHGAGSPLHF
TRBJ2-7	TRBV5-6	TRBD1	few	TGTGCCAGCCGAACGACAGGGAGTCTCTACGAGCAGTACTTC	CASRTTGSLYEQYF
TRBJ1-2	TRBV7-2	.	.	TGTGCCAGCAGCTTTCAGGGAACTAACTATGGCTACACCTTC	CASSFQGTNYGYTF
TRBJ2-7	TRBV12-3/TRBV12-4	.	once	TGTGCCAGCAGTCCGGGCACCCCCCGGGTGCAGTACTTC	CASSPGTPRVQYF
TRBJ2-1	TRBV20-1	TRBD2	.	TGCAGTGCTAGAGATCAGGTCGGGAGCGGGGGGAGGAAGGAGCAGTTCTTC	CSARDQVGSGGRKEQFF
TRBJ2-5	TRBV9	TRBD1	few	TGTGCCAGCAGCGCAGGACAGGGGGTATACCAAGAGACCCAGTACTTC	CASSAGQGVYQETQYF
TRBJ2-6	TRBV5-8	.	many	TGTGCCAGCAGCAACGGGGCTGGGGCCAACGTCCTGACTTTC	CASSNGAGANVLTF
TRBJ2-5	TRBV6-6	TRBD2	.	TGTGCCAGCAGTTACCCTGGACTAGCGGGAGTTGGGGAGACCCAGTACTTC	CASSYPGLAGVGETQYF
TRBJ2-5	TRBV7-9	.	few	TGTGCCAGCAGCTTATACCCGGAGACCCAGTACTTC	CASSLYPETQYF
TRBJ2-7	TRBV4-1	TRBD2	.	TGCGCCAGCAGCCAAGATCAAGCCCGGGTACTAGCGGGAAGCAACAAGCAGTACTTC	CASSQDQARVLAGSNKQYF
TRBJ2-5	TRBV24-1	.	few	TGTGCCACCAGTGATACCAGGGGAGGAGGCCAAGAGACCCAGTACTTC	CATSDTRGGGQETQYF
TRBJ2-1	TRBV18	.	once	TGTGCCAGCTCACCAACCCGGAATCTCAATGAGCAGTTCTTC	CASSPTRNLNEQFF
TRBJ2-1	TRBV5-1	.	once	TGCGCCAGCAGCCGGACCCAGACTGACAATGAGCAGTTCTTC	CASSRTQTDNEQFF
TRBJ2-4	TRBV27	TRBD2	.	TGTGCCAGCAGTTTAGGCGGGAGGTATGATGAGCAGTACTTC	CASSLGGRYDEQYF
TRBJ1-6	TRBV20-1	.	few	TGCAGTGCTCCAGAGGACGGGGGCCGATCACCCCTCCACTTT	CSAPEDGGRSPLHF
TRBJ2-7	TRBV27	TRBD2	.	TGTGCCAGCAGTATGCTCGGGACTAGCGGGAGCCAATCCTACGAGCAGTACTTC	CASSMLGTSGSQSYEQYF